The 28 T cell receptor beta chains below come from one sample, sequenced in a study of response to subunit inactivated influenza vaccine (dated 2018 in TCRdb). Library preparation used RT-PCR. TCRdb records Illumina HiSeq 2500 as the sequencer. The public sequencing data were trimmed at Q25 with fastp and processed into clonotypes with MiXCR by TCRdb, which kept only in-frame beta chains. All rows with the same CDR3 protein become a single entry with the most common DNA and genes. The sample profile shows about 180,000 distinct CDR3 sequences; around 9% of them were found once. In total, the top ten clones hold approximately 11% of the sample. The sequencing here drew on non-naive T cells sorted from PBMCs, taken on the day of vaccination. This sample's cell subset or site label indicates: memory T cell fraction. Receptors were obtained from a man aged 50 to 60 who received an inactivated influenza vaccine. Donor details come from another sample of the same person, matched by shared clones.

In its sample, this clonotype was seen many times. The chain combines TRBV6-2 or TRBV6-3 with TRBJ1-2, with 7 bases that match TRBD1. The CDR3 runs to 17 residues. V lost 2 bases, J lost 2 bases, and 11 bases stayed unmatched. The germline V gene encodes CDR1 MNHEY and CDR2 SVGEGT. CDR3 residues: CASSYRPTGRSNYGYTF. CDR3 DNA sequence: TGTGCCAGCAGTTACCGTCCGACAGGGAGATCAAACTATGGCTACACCTTC.

This clonotype was seen ten or more times. This chain uses TRBV5-1 with TRBJ1-1, with TRBD1 as a possible D gene (5 bases). CDR1 SGHRS and CDR2 YFSETQ come from the germline V gene. Trimming removed 3 bases at V and 7 bases at J, with 13 bases between. CDR3 length: 13 amino acids. This chain's CDR3 is CASSYDSEIEAFF. CDR3 DNA sequence: TGCGCCAGCAGCTACGACAGCGAGATTGAAGCTTTCTTT.

Only a few counts were recorded for this clonotype. J is TRBJ2-7 and V is TRBV30; maybe TRBD2 (5 bases). Germline V CDR1 and CDR2: GTSNPN, SVGIG (reference sequence). V lost 0 bases to trimming and J lost 0 bases, with 12 bases between them. CDR3 size: 15 residues. This CDR3 is CAWSVRRGSSYEQYF. CDR3 nucleotide sequence: TGTGCCTGGAGTGTCCGACGGGGTAGCTCCTACGAGCAGTACTTC.

This clonotype was picked up a small number of times. The chain is built from TRBV5-6 and TRBJ2-2, with 7 bases identical to TRBD2. The CDR3 sequence is 15 residues long. The trim removed 6 bases at V and 0 bases at J, leaving 5 bases unmatched. CDR1 and CDR2 from the germline V gene are SGHDT and YYEEEE. CDR3 residues: CASNLGGTNTGELFF. The CDR3 DNA reads as TGTGCCAGCAACCTGGGGGGGACGAACACCGGGGAGCTGTTTTTT.

This clonotype was detected only a few times. The V call is TRBV7-9, the J call TRBJ2-5, with 13 bases aligning to TRBD2. CDR1 SEHNR and CDR2 FQNEAQ come from the germline V gene (reference sequence). J gave up 3 bases and V 5 bases, and 9 bases lay outside the gene matches. This CDR3 region has 17 residues. This chain's CDR3 is CASSLGVGLAGEETQYF. The CDR3 nucleotides read TGTGCCAGCAGCCTAGGGGTCGGACTAGCGGGAGAAGAGACCCAGTACTTC.

The V call is TRBV20-1, the J call TRBJ2-3, with 13 bases fitting TRBD2. Losses at the gene ends were 3 bases for V and 3 bases for J; bases not matched to a gene: 12. Germline CDR1 reads DFQATT; CDR2 reads SNEGSKA (reference sequence). This CDR3 is 18 amino acids long. In nucleotides, the CDR3 is TGCAGTGCTAGGGGAGGTCTTACTAGCGGGAGGGTTACAGATACGCAGTATTTT. Encoded protein: CSARGGLTSGRVTDTQYF.

The chain recombines TRBV20-1 with TRBJ2-7; 9 bases are shared with TRBD2. V dropped 7 bases and J dropped 5; count of bases not matched to a gene: 9. The germline gives CDR1 DFQATT, CDR2 SNEGSKA (reference sequence). The CDR3 extends over 13 amino acids. CDR3 loop: CSGSGGRANEQYF. CDR3 in DNA: TGCAGTGGATCAGGCGGGAGGGCCAACGAGCAGTACTTC.

The CDR3 sequence is CASSPTDSGANVLTF. CDR3 bases: TGTGCCAGCAGCCCGACAGACTCTGGGGCCAACGTCCTGACTTTC. The chain joins TRBV7-9 to TRBJ2-6, with D possibly matching TRBD1 (5 bases). Germline assignment: CDR1 SEHNR and CDR2 FQNEAQ (reference sequence). V was shortened by 5 bases and J by 0 bases, with 8 bases between the two germline ends. There are 15 residues in the CDR3.

This clonotype came up a few times. The genes are TRBV20-1 and TRBJ2-7; D may be TRBD2 (5 bases). Germline V gives CDR1 DFQATT, CDR2 SNEGSKA (reference sequence). Deletions cut 3 bases from V and 6 bases from J, with 9 bases between. The CDR3 runs to 11 residues. CDR3: CSAREAPEQYF. CDR3 DNA sequence: TGCAGTGCTAGGGAGGCCCCCGAGCAGTACTTC.

In this sample, this clonotype turned up a few times. This chain joins TRBV7-9 and TRBJ2-2; D ambiguous. The V gene's germline CDR1 is SEHNR and CDR2 FQNEAQ (reference sequence). This CDR3 has 12 residues. V was trimmed by 4 bases and J by 3 bases, leaving 3 bases between them. The CDR3 DNA follows: TGTGCCAGCAGCTCGGACACCGGGGAGCTGTTTTTT. Translating it yields CASSSDTGELFF. Combining the CDR3 with reference TRBV7-9 and TRBJ2-2 gives the whole variable domain DTGVSQNPRHKITKRGQNVTFRCDPISEHNRLYWYRQTLGQGPEFLTYFQNEAQLEKSRLLSDRFSAERPKGSFSTLEIQRTEQGDSAMYLCASSSDTGELFFGEGSRLTVL.

In this sample, this clonotype turned up a few times. As DNA, the CDR3 is TGCGCCAGCAGCCAAGATGAAGGTCGACAGCAGTTCTTC. It yields the protein CASSQDEGRQQFF. The V and J genes are TRBV4-3 and TRBJ2-1; no clear D gene. The CDR3 totals 13 residues. Germline V gene data show CDR1 as LGHNA and CDR2 as YSLEER. Trimming removed 0 bases from V and 11 bases from J, with 11 bases in between.

This chain joins TRBV2 and TRBJ2-2, with TRBD1 as a possible D gene (5 bases). V was shortened by 4 bases and J by 2 bases, with 14 bases between the two germline ends. This CDR3 spans 16 amino acids. Germline CDR1 is SNHLY and CDR2 is FYNNEI. The CDR3 region is CASSGVRVSNTGELFF. CDR3 DNA sequence: TGTGCCAGCAGTGGGGTCAGGGTATCTAACACCGGGGAGCTGTTTTTT.

The sample holds a few counts of this clonotype. The chain uses TRBV7-2 and TRBJ2-1, with a possible D match to TRBD1 (6 bases). V dropped 5 bases and J dropped 3 bases, with 11 bases sitting between them. There are 14 residues in the CDR3. Germline V gives CDR1 SGHTA, CDR2 FQGNSA. The DNA for the CDR3 is TGTGCCAGCAGCCCGGGACACAACTACAATGAGCAGTTCTTC. This encodes CASSPGHNYNEQFF.

This clonotype was recorded at least ten times. This chain joins TRBV20-1 and TRBJ2-7, with TRBD1 matching over 10 bases. CDR3 length: 12 residues. The germline V gene encodes CDR1 DFQATT and CDR2 SNEGSKA (reference sequence). The CDR3 DNA reads TGCAGTGCTAGATCCGGGACAGGGGTCCTCGGGGTC. As protein: CSARSGTGVLGV.

This clonotype was seen a few times. The chain joins TRBV15 to TRBJ2-7, with 8 bases lining up with TRBD2. The CDR3 is 14 amino acids. V lost 1 base to trimming and J lost 5 bases; unmatched junction nucleotides: 4. The germline gives CDR1 LNHNV, CDR2 YYDKDF (reference sequence). The CDR3 DNA follows: TGTGCCACCAGCAGAGTCGGTAGCGGGGACGAGCAGTACTTC. This codes for CATSRVGSGDEQYF. The full variable domain, with the rest looked up from reference TRBV15 and TRBJ2-7, is DAMVIQNPRYQVTQFGKPVTLSCSQTLNHNVMYWYQQKSSQAPKLLFHYYDKDFNNEADTPDNFQSRRPNTSFCFLDIRSPGLGDTAMYLCATSRVGSGDEQYFGPGTRLTVT.

This clonotype was detected many times. The CDR3 bases are TGCGCCAGCAGCTGGACTTGGACTAGCGGGGTCTACGAGCAGTACTTC. It codes for CASSWTWTSGVYEQYF. This chain links TRBV5-1 with TRBJ2-7, with 12 bases that match TRBD2. The CDR3 runs to 16 residues. Germline V CDR1 and CDR2: SGHRS, YFSETQ. V shed 3 bases, J shed 3 bases, and the junction held 7 bases outside the gene matches.

The chain has TRBV10-3 and TRBJ2-3; D call uncertain. Germline CDR1 reads ENHRY; CDR2 reads SYGVKD. The CDR3 contains 13 residues. Trimming removed 6 bases from V and 2 bases from J, with 9 bases in between. The CDR3 nucleotides read TGTGCCATCAGGCCCGGTTTCACAGATACGCAGTATTTT. Encoded protein: CAIRPGFTDTQYF.

DNA for the CDR3: TGTGCCAGCAGCCAGACTACGTGGGGGACCCAAGAGACCCAGTACTTC. It encodes CASSQTTWGTQETQYF. V gene TRBV3-1 combines with J gene TRBJ2-5, with D possibly called TRBD1 or TRBD2 (5 bases each). Trimming removed 3 bases at V and 1 base at J, with 15 bases between. There are 16 residues in the CDR3. Germline loops: CDR1 LGHDT, CDR2 YNNKEL (reference sequence).

The chain links TRBV12-3 or TRBV12-4 to TRBJ2-7; D possibly matches TRBD1 or TRBD2 (5 bases each). The length of the CDR3 is 13 residues. Trimming removed 4 bases from V and 2 bases from J, with 9 bases in between. CDR3 bases: TGTGCCAGCAGTTACGGGGCCCCCTACGAGCAGTACTTC. It translates to CASSYGAPYEQYF.

In its sample, this clonotype was seen many times. This chain uses TRBV6-2 or TRBV6-3 with TRBJ1-1; D call uncertain. The CDR3 sequence is 14 residues long. The germline V and J ends were trimmed by 2 bases and 4 bases, with 11 bases remaining between them. Germline V gene sequence: CDR1 MNHEY, CDR2 SVGEGT. In DNA, the CDR3 is TGTGCCAGCAGTTACGCCGGGCAGTTCACTGAAGCTTTCTTT. Translated: CASSYAGQFTEAFF.

This clonotype showed up many times. The V and J genes are TRBV27 and TRBJ1-1, with 7 nucleotides matching TRBD1. CDR3 size: 14 residues. Trimming removed 5 bases from V and 6 bases from J; junction bases left unmatched: 9. Looked up from germline, CDR1 is MNHEY and CDR2 is SMNVEV (reference sequence). CDR3 in amino acids: CASSPHTGVSEAFF. DNA for the CDR3: TGTGCCAGCAGTCCCCACACAGGGGTCTCTGAAGCTTTCTTT.

This clonotype has more than one count but fewer than ten. The rearrangement uses TRBV2 and TRBJ1-2; D gene ambiguous. Germline values: CDR1 SNHLY, CDR2 FYNNEI. Trimming removed 4 bases at V and 1 base at J, with 10 bases between. The CDR3 covers 14 residues. The CDR3 loop reads CASSVGSGNYGYTF. The CDR3 nucleotides read TGTGCCAGCAGTGTAGGGTCGGGTAACTATGGCTACACCTTC.

The CDR3 sequence is CAWSAGQGSPPLHF. The CDR3 coding sequence is TGTGCCTGGAGTGCCGGACAGGGAAGTCCACCCCTCCACTTT. V is TRBV30 and J is TRBJ1-6; TRBD1 aligns across 8 bases. This CDR3 has 14 amino acids. In germline, CDR1 is GTSNPN, CDR2 SVGIG (reference sequence). The V and J ends lost 1 base and 11 bases, in that order; junction bases with no gene match: 7. The variable domain in full, completed from reference TRBV30 and TRBJ1-6, reads SQTIHQWPATLVQPVGSPLSLECTVEGTSNPNLYWYRQAAGRGLQLLFYSVGIGQISSEVPQNLSASRPQDRQFILSSKKLLLSDSGFYLCAWSAGQGSPPLHFGNGTRLTVT.

There are a few counts of this clonotype. This chain joins TRBV28 and TRBJ2-5; TRBD2 aligns across 10 bases. The CDR3 is made up of 15 amino acids. After removal of 8 bases from V and 0 bases from J, the junction contained 6 bases not matched to a gene. The germline V gene encodes CDR1 MDHEN and CDR2 SYDVKM. DNA of the CDR3: TGTGCCAGCTGCCTAGCGGGGGTGTACCAAGAGACCCAGTACTTC. It translates to CASCLAGVYQETQYF.

The table lists this clonotype with many counts. The chain has TRBV7-3 and TRBJ2-1; D possibly uses TRBD1 or TRBD2 (5 bases each). There are 13 residues in the CDR3. Trimming cost V 3 bases and J 10 bases, with 13 bases left between them. The germline V gene has CDR1 SGHTA and CDR2 FQGTGA. The CDR3 sequence is CASSFGGEGEQFF. The CDR3 DNA reads TGTGCCAGCAGCTTTGGGGGAGAGGGAGAGCAGTTCTTC.

About this clonotype itself: This may be a read error: a much more frequent sequence differs by one nucleotide. V and J are TRBV24-1 and TRBJ2-2; D might be TRBD1 (6 bases). The V gene lost 4 bases and the J gene lost 5 bases, with 13 bases spanning the gap. The germline gives CDR1 KGHDR, CDR2 SFDVKD. The CDR3 has 15 amino acids. CDR3 residues: CATSEQQGSTGELFF. The CDR3 nucleotides read TGTGCCACCAGTGAACAACAGGGTAGTACCGGGGAGCTGTTTTTT.

This clonotype was recorded many times. J is TRBJ2-5 and V is TRBV7-2; TRBD1 might be the D (6 bases). Germline CDR1 and CDR2: SGHTA and FQGNSA. The germline V and J ends were trimmed by 5 bases and 2 bases, with 15 bases remaining between them. The CDR3 totals 15 residues. The CDR3 region is CASSQGLRVQETQYF. The CDR3, as DNA: TGTGCCAGCAGCCAGGGGTTAAGGGTTCAAGAGACCCAGTACTTC.

This clonotype was recorded at least ten times. This chain links TRBV6-1 with TRBJ2-1; 7 bases agree with TRBD1. CDR3 size: 15 residues. Losses at the gene ends were 6 bases for V and 0 bases for J; bases not matched to a gene: 5. Germline V gene lookup returns CDR1 MNHNS and CDR2 SASEGT. The CDR3 DNA reads as TGTGCCAGCAGCCCGGACAGGAGCTCCTACAATGAGCAGTTCTTC. It codes for CASSPDRSSYNEQFF.